What follows is one T cell receptor (beta chain) and its context. Its target is not known. The data originate from a study of CD8 T cells in ankylosing spondylitis. CDR1 is KGHSH and CDR2 is LQKENI in the germline V gene. V gave up 4 bases and J gave up 3 bases, with 18 bases separating them. This CDR3 contains 16 residues. Libraries of TCR beta came from quantitative 5'-RACE with molecular barcodes. TCRdb reanalysed the 5' RACE reads using MiXCR and keeps one entry per CDR3 protein. The sample contains some 840,000 distinct CDR3 sequences, about 12% of which appear only once. Study-level findings and limits: For ankylosing spondylitis blood, a TCR beta motif of 7 or 8 highly homologous variants appeared characteristic. Disease-linked clones reportedly concentrated significantly in matched ankylosing spondylitis synovial fluid. Disease-linked clones bore a CD8+ phenotype and were relatively rare in peripheral blood. Past research had described some motif variants in reactive arthritis synovial fluid and blood.

Sequencing input: blood, either unsorted or a sorted T cell fraction (not recorded which). The TCR sequence derives from a male donor with ankylosing spondylitis. V is TRBV18 and J is TRBJ1-2; maybe TRBD1 (6 bases). The DNA of the CDR3 is TGTGCCAGCTCACAGAATTTCTACAGGGTAGACTATGGCTACACCTTC. Translating gives CASSQNFYRVDYGYTF.